Described below is a single T cell receptor beta chain sequence and its context. The antigen remains undetermined. The sample comes from a study of blood T cells in healthy people across ages. Regarding the study as a whole: TCR beta diversity, measured per million T cells, fell in a roughly linear way with age.

With a J-beta primer mix and a sample-barcoded 5' primer, a second PCR ran roughly 7 to 11 cycles. From the 5' RACE reads, TCRdb called clonotypes with MiXCR, one entry per CDR3 protein. The table has 790,000 or so distinct CDR3 sequences, around three fifths seen once. The CDR3 consists of 13 residues. The germline V gene encodes CDR1 DFQATT and CDR2 SNEGSKA (reference sequence). Trimming pared 3 bases from V and 2 bases from J, leaving 11 bases between. The clonotype was recovered from a man in his forties in good health. The sequenced sample consisted of blood. This rearrangement joins TRBV20-1 to TRBJ2-7; D not resolved. The CDR3, as DNA: TGCAGTGCTAGTATGGCAGGAACCTACGAGCAGTACTTC. This gives the protein CSASMAGTYEQYF.